The clone carrying this T cell receptor beta chain was seen more than once but under ten times. Its antigen is not identified. These data are taken from a study of cytomegalovirus exposure and HLA in healthy donors. General study findings and limits: Association of a missense DCLRE1C variant with TCR beta V- and J-gene trimming was reported in a later analysis. Rare TCR sequences predominated, though certain public TCRs were found in many donors. Another analysis was done later, and it associated approximately 15,000 TCR beta sequences with HLA alleles at 0.05 false discovery rate. Earlier analysis found most TCR beta V segments productive about 90% or about 30% of the time.

The CDR3 sequence is 18 residues long. Germline assignment: CDR1 MNHNS and CDR2 SASEGT. V lost 0 bases to trimming and J lost 0 bases; unmatched junction nucleotides: 11. It was with 60 Vbeta and 13 Jbeta primers that the PCR ran. Here immunoSEQ multiplex PCR was the method, and the copy in TCRdb shows in-frame clones only, minus some. The sample records about 98,000 clones, 63% being singletons. The J gene is TRBJ2-7, the V gene TRBV6-1; 7 bases are shared with TRBD2. This TCR was recovered from a human donor in good health. Specimen: PBMCs. The chain's CDR3 is CASSEALGAGGGSYEQYF. In DNA, the CDR3 is TGTGCCAGCAGTGAAGCGCTAGGAGCTGGGGGGGGCTCCTACGAGCAGTACTTC.